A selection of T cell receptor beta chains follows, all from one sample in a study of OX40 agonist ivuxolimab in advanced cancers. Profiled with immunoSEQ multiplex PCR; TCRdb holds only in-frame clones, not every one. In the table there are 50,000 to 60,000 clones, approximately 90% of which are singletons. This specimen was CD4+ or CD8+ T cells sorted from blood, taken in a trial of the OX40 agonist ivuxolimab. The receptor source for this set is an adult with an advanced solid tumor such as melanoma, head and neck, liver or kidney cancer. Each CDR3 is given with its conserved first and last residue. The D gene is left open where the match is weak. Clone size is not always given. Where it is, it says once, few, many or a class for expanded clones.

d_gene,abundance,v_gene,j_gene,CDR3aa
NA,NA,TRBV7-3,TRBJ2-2,CASSLRATDTGELFF
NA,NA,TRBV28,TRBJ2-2,CAIQGGNTGELFF
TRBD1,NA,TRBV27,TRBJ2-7,CASSPGTGGSYEQYF
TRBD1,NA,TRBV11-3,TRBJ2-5,CASSRQGGETQYF
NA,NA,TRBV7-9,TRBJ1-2,CASSRLSEGYTF
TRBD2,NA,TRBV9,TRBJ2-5,CASSVDHRAGGTETQYF
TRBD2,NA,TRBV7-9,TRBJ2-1,CASSLEASGRKYNEQFF
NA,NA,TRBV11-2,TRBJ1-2,CASTPLVGGWSGYTF
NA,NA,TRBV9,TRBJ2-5,CASSGDGQPQETQYF
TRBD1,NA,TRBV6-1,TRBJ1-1,CASSGQGVNTEAFF
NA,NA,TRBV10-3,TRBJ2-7,CAISESGIKSHEQYF
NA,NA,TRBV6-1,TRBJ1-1,CASSPPGTEAFF
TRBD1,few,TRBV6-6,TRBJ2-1,CASSRLRTGRHNEQFF
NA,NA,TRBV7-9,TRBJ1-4,CASSLGGGDQKKLFF
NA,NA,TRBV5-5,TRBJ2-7,CASSFVLANTYEQYF
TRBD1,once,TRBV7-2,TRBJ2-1,CASIRNSGQGYNEQFF
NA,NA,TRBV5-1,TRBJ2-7,CASSLGGARLGEQYF
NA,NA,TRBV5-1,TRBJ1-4,CASSLGGARANEKLFF
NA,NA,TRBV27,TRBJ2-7,CASRRETGWAYEQYF
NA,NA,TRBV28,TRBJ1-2,CASSCPVTANYGYTF
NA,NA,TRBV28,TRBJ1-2,CASSEGSYGYTF
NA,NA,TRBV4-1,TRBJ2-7,CASSQGGGRGLYEQYF
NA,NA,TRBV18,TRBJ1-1,CASSPGPGNTEAFF
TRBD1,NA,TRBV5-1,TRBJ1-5,CASSEEGAWNQPQHF
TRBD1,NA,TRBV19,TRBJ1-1,CASSIGQGRNTEAFF
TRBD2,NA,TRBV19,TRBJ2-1,CASSIGGAGGYNEQFF
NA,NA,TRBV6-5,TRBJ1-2,CASSTANYGYTF
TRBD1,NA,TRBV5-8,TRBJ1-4,CASSPWTGISNEKLFF
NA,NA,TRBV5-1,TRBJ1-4,CASSLGSDLGTNEKLFF
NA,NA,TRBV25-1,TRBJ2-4,CASSDPAGAGANIQYF
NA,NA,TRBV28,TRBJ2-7,CASSWARTGEQYF
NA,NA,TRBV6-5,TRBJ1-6,CASRWISYNSPLHF
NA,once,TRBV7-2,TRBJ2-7,CASSHRDFSAF
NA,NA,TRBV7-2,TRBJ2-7,CASSDPLGLEQYF
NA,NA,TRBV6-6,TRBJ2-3,CASSYKGGAKTDTQYF
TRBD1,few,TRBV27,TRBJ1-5,CASSGQGGNQPQHF
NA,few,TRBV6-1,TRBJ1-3,CASSEEDRGLRNTIYF
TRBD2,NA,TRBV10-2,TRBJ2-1,CASSDYGGAGLYNEQFF
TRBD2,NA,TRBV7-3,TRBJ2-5,CASSLAGAGVFETQYF
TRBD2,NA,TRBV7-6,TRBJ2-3,CASSLAGGPRGDTQYF
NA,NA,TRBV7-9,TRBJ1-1,CASSLELATPSFF
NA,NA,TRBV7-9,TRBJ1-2,CASSLAGAAGGYTF
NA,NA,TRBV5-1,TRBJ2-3,CASSLETSTDTQYF
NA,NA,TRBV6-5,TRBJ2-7,CASRRQDSSYEQYF
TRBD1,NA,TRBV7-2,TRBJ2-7,CASSLGSAGTGYEQYF
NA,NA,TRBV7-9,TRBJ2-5,CASSFPIGLSQETQYF
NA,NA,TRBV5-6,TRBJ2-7,CASSLLGWYDYEQYF
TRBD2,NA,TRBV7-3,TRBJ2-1,CASSLGGTSGSRHNEQFF
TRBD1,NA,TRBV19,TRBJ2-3,CASSIGQGRDTQYF